These 29 T cell receptor beta chains were sequenced from one sample in a study of blood T cell repertoires in COVID-19. Assay: immunoSEQ multiplex PCR; the TCRdb copy retains only in-frame clones and omits some. The data contain a few hundred thousand clones, 75% to 95% of them singletons. Specimen: peripheral blood. These receptors all come from a person aged 18-30 years with COVID-19, enrolled during active disease.

V is TRBV7-6 and J is TRBJ2-7; TRBD2 aligns across 10 bases. The germline V gene has CDR1 SGHVS and CDR2 FNYEAQ. The CDR3 runs 15 residues. J gave up 5 bases and V 5 bases, and 9 bases lay outside the gene matches. The CDR3 reads CASSKGAGGPNEQYF. CDR3 in DNA: TGTGCCAGCAGCAAAGGAGCGGGAGGGCCGAACGAGCAGTACTTC.

Of note for this clone: Other DNA sequences in this sample translate to the same CDR3. The V and J genes are TRBV20-1 and TRBJ1-2, with D hard to call. V gave up 0 bases and J gave up 8 bases, with 7 bases separating them. Germline values: CDR1 DFQATT, CDR2 SNEGSKA (reference sequence). CDR3 length equals 11 residues. The CDR3 here is CSAREGPGYTF. The CDR3 nucleotides are TGCAGTGCTAGAGAGGGCCCGGGCTACACCTTC.

V and J are TRBV25-1 and TRBJ2-3; 7 bases fit TRBD2. This CDR3 region has 16 residues. V was pared by 4 bases and J by 0 bases, with 7 bases of the junction left unmatched. Germline V lookup: CDR1 MGHDK, CDR2 SYGVNS. CDR3 amino acids: CASSASSGTSTDTQYF. In nucleotides, the CDR3 is TGTGCCAGCAGTGCCTCTAGCGGCACTAGCACAGATACGCAGTATTTT.

V is TRBV30 and J is TRBJ1-5; D is undetermined. The CDR3 extends over 13 amino acids. CDR1 and CDR2 (germline): GTSNPN, SVGIG (reference sequence). V dropped 0 bases and J dropped 6 bases, with 9 bases sitting between them. This chain's CDR3 is CAWSVHGGQPQHF. The CDR3 nucleotides are TGTGCCTGGAGTGTACACGGAGGTCAGCCCCAGCATTTT.

This clone came up once. The rearrangement joins TRBV6-2 or TRBV6-3 to TRBJ2-2; a weak D match, TRBD1 (6 bases). There are 15 residues in the CDR3. V was pared by 5 bases and J by 2 bases, with 12 bases between. The germline gives CDR1 MNHEY, CDR2 SVGEGT. CDR3: CASSPDRYNTGELFF. CDR3 nucleotides: TGTGCCAGCAGTCCAGACAGGTACAACACCGGGGAGCTGTTTTTT.

This chain uses TRBV19 with TRBJ2-1, with D perhaps TRBD2 (6 bases). The CDR3 consists of 12 residues. V was cut by 6 bases and J by 10 bases, with 13 bases left in between. Per germline, CDR1 LNHDA and CDR2 SQIVND (reference sequence). The CDR3 DNA sequence: TGTGCCAGTAGCGGGGGTACTGGGGAGCAGTTCTTC. Protein product: CASSGGTGEQFF.

The chain links TRBV10-2 to TRBJ2-1, with TRBD2 identical over 14 bases. The CDR3 runs to 16 residues. J gave up 8 bases and V 5 bases, and 8 bases lay outside the gene matches. In germline, CDR1 is WSHSY, CDR2 SAAADI. This chain's CDR3 is CASSSLTSGRADEQFF. As DNA, the CDR3 is TGCGCCAGCAGTTCCTTGACTAGCGGGAGGGCAGATGAGCAGTTCTTC.

V usage is TRBV6-2 or TRBV6-3 and J usage is TRBJ2-1; TRBD1 aligns across 8 bases. Germline CDR1 is MNHEY and CDR2 is SVGEGT. This CDR3 region has 14 residues. J gave up 9 bases and V 6 bases, and 10 bases lay outside the gene matches. The chain's CDR3 is CASSQGARNGEQFF. In nucleotides, the CDR3 is TGTGCCAGCAGCCAGGGGGCGCGGAACGGTGAGCAGTTCTTC.

This chain uses TRBV7-9 with TRBJ1-2; 10 positions agree with TRBD1. Germline assignment: CDR1 SEHNR and CDR2 FQNEAQ (reference sequence). CDR3 length equals 17 residues. After removal of 1 base from V and 0 bases from J, the junction contained 5 bases not matched to a gene. CDR3 amino acids: CASSLGGQGPTNYGYTF. The DNA for the CDR3 is TGTGCCAGCAGCTTAGGGGGACAGGGGCCCACTAACTATGGCTACACCTTC.

The V and J genes are TRBV18 and TRBJ2-1; 13 nucleotides align to TRBD2. Germline assignment: CDR1 KGHSH and CDR2 LQKENI. V lost 2 bases and J lost 6; bases outside the gene matches: 4. The CDR3 totals 16 residues. CDR3 bases: TGTGCCAGCTCACCAAGGGGACTAGCGGGACGCAATGAGCAGTTCTTC. It translates to CASSPRGLAGRNEQFF.

V is TRBV6-5 and J is TRBJ1-6; weak D call: TRBD1 (6 bases). Germline-derived CDR1 and CDR2 are MNHEY and SVGAGI. Trimming shortened V by 6 bases and J by 4 bases, and 10 bases separated the two germline ends. This CDR3 spans 14 amino acids. CDR3 nucleotide sequence: TGTGCCAGCAGAGGACAGAATTATAATTCACCCCTCCACTTT. Its translation is CASRGQNYNSPLHF.

This chain uses TRBV28 with TRBJ1-4, with D possibly being TRBD1 (6 bases). This CDR3 contains 15 residues. Trimming stripped 3 bases from V and 3 bases from J, with 11 bases between. CDR1 and CDR2 (germline): MDHEN, SYDVKM. CDR3 nucleotides: TGTGCCAGCAGTTTTATGGGGGCAGCTAATGAAAAACTGTTTTTT. Residues: CASSFMGAANEKLFF.

The chain couples TRBV3-1 (or the pseudogene TRBV3-2) to TRBJ2-1, with 11 bases that match TRBD2. There are 16 residues in the CDR3. Trimming cost V 5 bases and J 6 bases; bases outside gene matches: 9. Germline V gene data show CDR1 as LGHDT and CDR2 as YNNKEL (reference sequence). In DNA, the CDR3 is TGTGCCAGCAGCTATATAGCGGGAGGGTGGTCCAATGAGCAGTTCTTC. Its protein is CASSYIAGGWSNEQFF.

V and J are TRBV6-1 and TRBJ1-1; D remains unclear. The CDR3 contains 13 residues. Germline-derived CDR1 and CDR2 are MNHNS and SASEGT. V was pared by 1 base and J by 3 bases, with 6 bases between. CDR3 in DNA: TGTGCCAGCAGTGAAGGTCTGTACACTGAAGCTTTCTTT. Its translation: CASSEGLYTEAFF.

The CDR3 sequence is CASSQDLTRDRSYEQYF. As DNA, the CDR3 is TGTGCCAGCAGCCAAGATCTGACGAGGGACAGATCCTACGAGCAGTACTTC. The V gene is TRBV14, the J gene TRBJ2-7, with 7 bases matching TRBD1. CDR1 and CDR2 (germline): SGHDN, FVKESK. V trimming: 0 bases; J trimming: 1 base; junction bases outside the gene matches: 9. This CDR3 region has 17 residues.

V and J are TRBV2 and TRBJ1-5, with D perhaps matching TRBD1 (5 bases). The CDR3 extends over 17 amino acids. CDR1 is SNHLY, CDR2 FYNNEI, per germline. With 2 bases removed from V and 3 bases from J, the gap between germline ends came to 17 bases. Here the CDR3 DNA reads TGTGCCAGCAGTGAAAACTTGGGCAGGGTTTACAATCAGCCCCAGCATTTT. Amino acids: CASSENLGRVYNQPQHF.

This chain connects TRBV3-1 (or the pseudogene TRBV3-2) to TRBJ2-5, with D possibly matching TRBD2 (6 bases). V was shortened by 10 bases and J by 1 base, with 10 bases between the two germline ends. CDR1 and CDR2 from the germline V gene are LGHDT and YNNKEL (reference sequence). This CDR3 contains 12 residues. CDR3 in amino acids: CATGGLQETQYF. CDR3 sequence (DNA): TGTGCCACCGGGGGACTCCAAGAGACCCAGTACTTC.

The CDR3 DNA reads TGTGCCAGCAGTAGCGACAGGGGGCTCCCAGATACGCAGTATTTT. It yields the protein CASSSDRGLPDTQYF. The chain employs TRBV9 and TRBJ2-3; 10 nucleotides line up with TRBD1. Losses at the gene ends were 5 bases for V and 4 bases for J; bases not matched to a gene: 7. Germline-derived CDR1 and CDR2 are SGDLS and YYNGEE. This CDR3 spans 15 amino acids. The variable domain in full, completed from reference TRBV9 and TRBJ2-3, reads DSGVTQTPKHLITATGQRVTLRCSPRSGDLSVYWYQQSLDQGLQFLIQYYNGEERAKGNILERFSAQQFPDLHSELNLSSLELGDSALYFCASSSDRGLPDTQYFGPGTRLTVL.

The V gene is TRBV6-9, the J gene TRBJ2-5; 13 nucleotides agree with TRBD2. The CDR3 extends over 16 amino acids. Germline V CDR1 and CDR2: MNHGY, SVAAGI. J gave up 5 bases and V 2 bases, and 5 bases lay outside the gene matches. For the CDR3, the DNA is TGTGCCAGCAGTTATATACTAGCGGGAGGGCGGGAGACCCAGTACTTC. Its translation is CASSYILAGGRETQYF.

V and J are TRBV7-9 and TRBJ2-5; 11 bases match TRBD2. The CDR3 contains 14 residues. Germline CDR1 is SEHNR and CDR2 is FQNEAQ (reference sequence). V lost 8 bases, J lost 4 bases, and 6 bases stayed unmatched. CDR3 amino acids: CASLAGGGPETQYF. The CDR3 nucleotides are TGTGCCAGCCTAGCGGGAGGAGGGCCAGAGACCCAGTACTTC.

This clone is a singleton in its sample. The CDR3 coding sequence is TGTGCCACCAGTGATTATCCCCCCGGTTCGATGGACAGTCTGAACACTGAAGCTTTCTTT. Its translation is CATSDYPPGSMDSLNTEAFF. V and J are TRBV24-1 and TRBJ1-1, with D perhaps TRBD1 (6 bases). Between the trimmed V and J ends, which lost 2 bases and 0 bases, there was a span of 24 bases. The germline gives CDR1 KGHDR, CDR2 SFDVKD. CDR3 length: 20 amino acids.

Only a few counts were recorded for this clone. Additional DNA sequences in this sample encode the identical CDR3. The V call is TRBV29-1, the J call TRBJ2-1; 7 nucleotides match TRBD1. Germline assignment: CDR1 SQVTM and CDR2 ANQGSEA. The CDR3 extends over 15 amino acids. Trimming at V came to 1 base and at J to 3 bases, leaving 6 bases not matched to a gene. CDR3 nucleotides: TGCAGCGTTGAAGGAGAGACAGGGAACTACAATGAGCAGTTCTTC. It is translated as CSVEGETGNYNEQFF.

This chain links TRBV6-2 or TRBV6-3 with TRBJ2-7, with TRBD2 matching over 13 bases. CDR1 is MNHEY and CDR2 is SVGEGT in the germline V gene. Unmatched junction bases numbered 7, after V lost 5 bases and J lost 3 bases. The CDR3 covers 16 residues. CDR3 amino acids: CASSKGLAGSLYEQYF. CDR3 coding DNA: TGTGCCAGCAGTAAGGGACTAGCGGGGTCGCTCTACGAGCAGTACTTC.

The chain links TRBV27 to TRBJ1-1; possible D gene TRBD1, 5 bases. The germline gives CDR1 MNHEY, CDR2 SMNVEV (reference sequence). Trimming stripped 8 bases from V and 10 bases from J, with 17 bases between. The CDR3 spans 12 residues. As DNA, the CDR3 is TGTGCCAGCCGCGGGGACGTAGGGCGAGCTTTCTTT. This encodes CASRGDVGRAFF.

The CDR3 DNA is TGTGCCACCAGCAGAGGCCCGGGACAGGGGTACAATGAGCAGTTCTTC. Translated, it gives CATSRGPGQGYNEQFF. The chain employs TRBV15 and TRBJ2-1; 10 bases match TRBD1. Germline V gene sequence: CDR1 LNHNV, CDR2 YYDKDF (reference sequence). The CDR3 is 16 amino acids. V shed 1 base and J 4 bases; nucleotides not matched to a gene: 4. Complete variable domain (other parts from reference TRBV15 and TRBJ2-1): DAMVIQNPRYQVTQFGKPVTLSCSQTLNHNVMYWYQQKSSQAPKLLFHYYDKDFNNEADTPDNFQSRRPNTSFCFLDIRSPGLGDTAMYLCATSRGPGQGYNEQFFGPGTRLTVL.

The chain is built from TRBV6-5 and TRBJ2-7; 7 bases are shared with TRBD2. Germline CDR1 and CDR2: MNHEY and SVGAGI. J lost 3 bases, V lost 5 bases, and 4 bases had no gene match. The CDR3 has 13 residues. The CDR3 DNA is TGTGCCAGCAGTCTAGGACTAGTCTACGAGCAGTACTTC. Encoded protein: CASSLGLVYEQYF.

CDR3 sequence reads: CASTPARGGYTF. CDR3 nucleotide sequence: TGTGCCAGCACGCCGGCTAGGGGTGGCTACACCTTC. The chain combines TRBV6-5 with TRBJ1-2, with D possibly TRBD1 on 5 matching bases. The CDR3 contains 12 residues. Per germline, CDR1 MNHEY and CDR2 SVGAGI. Trimming removed 7 bases at V and 7 bases at J, with 13 bases between.

CDR3 amino acids: CASSDTGPPNQPQHF. The CDR3 DNA sequence: TGTGCCAGCAGTGATACAGGACCTCCCAATCAGCCCCAGCATTTT. The chain has TRBV6-6 and TRBJ1-5; D is possibly TRBD1 (5 bases). V dropped 5 bases and J dropped 3 bases, with 14 bases sitting between them. The CDR3 has 15 residues. The germline CDR1 and CDR2 sequences are MNHNY and SVGAGI (reference sequence).

This chain links TRBV6-1 with TRBJ1-3, with D possibly matching TRBD1 (5 bases). Germline values: CDR1 MNHNS, CDR2 SASEGT. The CDR3 is 18 residues long. V gave up 1 base and J gave up 3 bases, with 19 bases separating them. The CDR3 reads CASSEVFTGFAFGNTIYF. CDR3 sequence (DNA): TGTGCCAGCAGTGAAGTCTTCACAGGCTTCGCGTTTGGAAACACCATATATTTT.